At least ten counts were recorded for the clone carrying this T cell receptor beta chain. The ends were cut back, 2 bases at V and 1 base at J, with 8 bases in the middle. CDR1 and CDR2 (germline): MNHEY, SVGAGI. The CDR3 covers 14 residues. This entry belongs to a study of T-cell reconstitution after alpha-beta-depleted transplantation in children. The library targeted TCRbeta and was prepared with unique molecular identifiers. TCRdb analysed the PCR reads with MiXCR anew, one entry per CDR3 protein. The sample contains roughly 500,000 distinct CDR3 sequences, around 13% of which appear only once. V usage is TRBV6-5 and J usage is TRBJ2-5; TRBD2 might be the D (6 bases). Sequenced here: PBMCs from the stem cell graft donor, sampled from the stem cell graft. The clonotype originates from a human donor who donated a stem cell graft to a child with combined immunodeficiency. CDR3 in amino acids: CASSYVGLQETQYF. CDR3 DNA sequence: TGTGCCAGCAGTTACGTGGGACTCCAAGAGACCCAGTACTTC.